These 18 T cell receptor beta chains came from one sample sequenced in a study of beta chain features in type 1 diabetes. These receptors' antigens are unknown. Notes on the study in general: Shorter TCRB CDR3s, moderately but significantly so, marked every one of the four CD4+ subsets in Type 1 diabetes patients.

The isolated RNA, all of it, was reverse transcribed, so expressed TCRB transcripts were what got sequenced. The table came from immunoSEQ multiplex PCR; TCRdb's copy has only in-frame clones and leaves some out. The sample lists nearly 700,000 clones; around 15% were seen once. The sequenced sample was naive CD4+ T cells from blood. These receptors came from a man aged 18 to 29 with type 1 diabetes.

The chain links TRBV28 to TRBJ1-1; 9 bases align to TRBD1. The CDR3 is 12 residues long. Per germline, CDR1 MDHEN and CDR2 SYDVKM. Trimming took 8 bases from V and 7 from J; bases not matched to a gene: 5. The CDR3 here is CASGDRDFEAFF. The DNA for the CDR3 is TGTGCCAGCGGGGACAGGGACTTTGAAGCTTTCTTT.

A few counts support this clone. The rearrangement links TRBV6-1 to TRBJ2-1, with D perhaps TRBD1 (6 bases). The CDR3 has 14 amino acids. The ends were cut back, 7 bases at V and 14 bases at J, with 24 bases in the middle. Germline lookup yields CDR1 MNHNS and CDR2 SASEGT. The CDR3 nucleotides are TGTGCCAGCACCCAACCGGCTGAAGGGACAATAAAGTTCTTC. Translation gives CASTQPAEGTIKFF.

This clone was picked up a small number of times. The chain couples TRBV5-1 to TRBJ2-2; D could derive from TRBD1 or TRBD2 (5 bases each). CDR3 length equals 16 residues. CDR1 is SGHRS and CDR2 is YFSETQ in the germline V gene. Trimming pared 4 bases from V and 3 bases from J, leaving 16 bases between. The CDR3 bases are TGCGCCAGCAGCGTGAGGGCAGGGTTACACACCGGGGAGCTGTTTTTT. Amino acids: CASSVRAGLHTGELFF.

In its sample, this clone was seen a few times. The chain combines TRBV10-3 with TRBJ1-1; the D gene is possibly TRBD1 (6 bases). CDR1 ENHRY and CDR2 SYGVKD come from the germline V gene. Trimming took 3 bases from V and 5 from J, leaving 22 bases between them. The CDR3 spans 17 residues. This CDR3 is CAISDSPLGQGSTEAFF. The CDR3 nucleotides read TGTGCCATCAGTGACTCCCCCCTGGGGCAGGGGTCTACTGAAGCTTTCTTT.

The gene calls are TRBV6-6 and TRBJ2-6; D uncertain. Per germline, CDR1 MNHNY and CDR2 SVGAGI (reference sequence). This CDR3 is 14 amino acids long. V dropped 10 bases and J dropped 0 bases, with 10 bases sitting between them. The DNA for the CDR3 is TGTGCCACCTACGAATACTCTGGGGCCAACGTCCTGACTTTC. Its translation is CATYEYSGANVLTF.

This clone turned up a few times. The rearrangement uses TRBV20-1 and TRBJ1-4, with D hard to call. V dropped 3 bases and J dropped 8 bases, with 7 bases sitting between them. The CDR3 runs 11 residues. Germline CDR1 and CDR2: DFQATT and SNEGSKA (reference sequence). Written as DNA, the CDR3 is TGCAGTGCTAGCCAAGGGGAAAAACTGTTTTTT. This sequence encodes CSASQGEKLFF.

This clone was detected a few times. The CDR3 protein is CSGREKYEQYF. For the CDR3, the DNA is TGCAGCGGAAGGGAAAAGTACGAGCAGTACTTC. The chain is built from TRBV29-1 and TRBJ2-5; the D is unclear. Judging by the DNA end, TRBJ2-7 fits better; the J call may be wrong. The CDR3 sequence is 11 residues long. CDR1 is SQVTM and CDR2 is ANQGSEA in the germline V gene.

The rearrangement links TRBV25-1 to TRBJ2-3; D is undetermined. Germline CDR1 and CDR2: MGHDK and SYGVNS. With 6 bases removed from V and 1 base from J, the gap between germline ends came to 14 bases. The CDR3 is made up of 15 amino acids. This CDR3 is CASSATPQGTDTQYF. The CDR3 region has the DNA TGTGCCAGCAGCGCCACACCCCAGGGCACAGATACGCAGTATTTT.

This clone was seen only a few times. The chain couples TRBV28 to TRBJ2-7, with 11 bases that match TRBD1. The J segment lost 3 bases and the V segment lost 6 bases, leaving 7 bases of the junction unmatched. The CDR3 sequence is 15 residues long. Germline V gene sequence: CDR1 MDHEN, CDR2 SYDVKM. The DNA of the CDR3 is TGTGCCAGCAGCCCCGGACAGGGGGCCTACTACGAGCAGTACTTC. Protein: CASSPGQGAYYEQYF.

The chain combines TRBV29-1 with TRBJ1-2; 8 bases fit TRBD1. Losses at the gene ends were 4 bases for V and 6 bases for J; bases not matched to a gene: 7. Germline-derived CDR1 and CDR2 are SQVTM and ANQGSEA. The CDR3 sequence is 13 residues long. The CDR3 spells CSVGPAGGHGYTF. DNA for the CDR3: TGCAGCGTTGGGCCCGCAGGGGGCCATGGCTACACCTTC. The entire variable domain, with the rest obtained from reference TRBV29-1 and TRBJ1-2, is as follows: SAVISQKPSRDICQRGTSLTIQCQVDSQVTMMFWYRQQPGQSLTLIATANQGSEATYESGFVIDKFPISRPNLTFSTLTVSNMSPEDSSIYLCSVGPAGGHGYTFGSGTRLTVV.

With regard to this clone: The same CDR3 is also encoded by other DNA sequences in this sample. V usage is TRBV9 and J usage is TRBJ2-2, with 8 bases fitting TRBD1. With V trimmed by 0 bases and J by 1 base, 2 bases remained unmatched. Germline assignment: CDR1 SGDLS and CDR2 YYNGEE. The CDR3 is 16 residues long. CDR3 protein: CASSVAGTGNTGELFF. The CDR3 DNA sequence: TGTGCCAGCAGCGTAGCCGGGACAGGGAACACCGGGGAGCTGTTTTTT.

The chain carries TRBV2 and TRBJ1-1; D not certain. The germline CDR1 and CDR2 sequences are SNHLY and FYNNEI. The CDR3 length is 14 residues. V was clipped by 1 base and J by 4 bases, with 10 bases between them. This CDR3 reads CASSEEQIGTEAFF. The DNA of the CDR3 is TGTGCCAGCAGTGAAGAACAGATTGGCACTGAAGCTTTCTTT.

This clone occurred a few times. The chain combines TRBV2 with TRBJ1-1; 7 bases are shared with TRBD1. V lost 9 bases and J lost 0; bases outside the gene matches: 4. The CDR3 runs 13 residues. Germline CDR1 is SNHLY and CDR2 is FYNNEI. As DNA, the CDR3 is TGTGCCAGTGGACAGGAGCTGAACACTGAAGCTTTCTTT. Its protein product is CASGQELNTEAFF.

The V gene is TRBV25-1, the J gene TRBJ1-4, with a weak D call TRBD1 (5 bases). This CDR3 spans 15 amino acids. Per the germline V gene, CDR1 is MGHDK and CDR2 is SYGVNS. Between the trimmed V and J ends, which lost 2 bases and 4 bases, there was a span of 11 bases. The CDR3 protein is CASSEPGGRNEKLFF. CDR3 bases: TGTGCCAGCAGTGAACCGGGGGGACGTAATGAAAAACTGTTTTTT.

The CDR3 loop reads CASSEAASGALIGETQYF. The DNA for the CDR3 is TGTGCCAGCAGTGAAGCCGCTAGCGGGGCCCTTATAGGGGAGACCCAGTACTTC. This sequence joins TRBV6-1 and TRBJ2-5, with TRBD2 identical over 9 bases. Germline CDR1 and CDR2: MNHNS and SASEGT. V lost 0 bases, J lost 5 bases, and 13 bases stayed unmatched. The CDR3 extends over 18 amino acids.

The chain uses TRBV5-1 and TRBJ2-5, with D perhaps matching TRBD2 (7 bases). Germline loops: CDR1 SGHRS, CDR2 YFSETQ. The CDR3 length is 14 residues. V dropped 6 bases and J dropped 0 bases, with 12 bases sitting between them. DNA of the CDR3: TGCGCCAGCAATCCGGGGGGCAACCAAGAGACCCAGTACTTC. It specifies CASNPGGNQETQYF.

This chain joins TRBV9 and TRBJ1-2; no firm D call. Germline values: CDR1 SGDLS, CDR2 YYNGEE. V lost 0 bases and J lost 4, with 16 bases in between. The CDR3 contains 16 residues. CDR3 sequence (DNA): TGTGCCAGCAGCGTAGGAGGGATAGAATCACCCTATGGCTACACCTTC. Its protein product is CASSVGGIESPYGYTF. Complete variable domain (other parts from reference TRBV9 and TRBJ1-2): DSGVTQTPKHLITATGQRVTLRCSPRSGDLSVYWYQQSLDQGLQFLIQYYNGEERAKGNILERFSAQQFPDLHSELNLSSLELGDSALYFCASSVGGIESPYGYTFGSGTRLTVV.

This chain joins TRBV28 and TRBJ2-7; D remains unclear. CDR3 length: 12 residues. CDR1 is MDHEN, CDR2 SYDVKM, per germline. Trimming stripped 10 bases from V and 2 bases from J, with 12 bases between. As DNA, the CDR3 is TGTGCCACCAATTCGGCAACCTACGAGCAGTACTTC. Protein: CATNSATYEQYF. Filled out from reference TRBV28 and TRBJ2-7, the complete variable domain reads DVKVTQSSRYLVKRTGEKVFLECVQDMDHENMFWYRQDPGLGLRLIYFSYDVKMKEKGDIPEGYSVSREKKERFSLILESASTNQTSMYLCATNSATYEQYFGPGTRLTVT.